The source of this TCR beta chain is a study of yellow fever vaccine responses in identical twins. The study, taken as a whole, reports: Twins' T cell vaccine responses reportedly looked partly convergent, partly personalized.

The CDR3 runs to 16 residues. Germline assignment: CDR1 SGHNT and CDR2 YENEEA. J lost 9 bases, V lost 3 bases, and 12 bases had no gene match. One entry per CDR3 protein results from TCRdb running MiXCR on the RT-PCR reads. The sample lists 35,000 or so distinct CDR3 sequences, 60% occurring once. Turning to this clonotype: The antigen remains unidentified.

The rearrangement uses TRBV11-3 and TRBJ2-1, with TRBD1 identical over 9 bases. Sequencing used T cells from blood (PBMCs), unsorted or a sorted subset (not recorded which), obtained before or after yellow fever vaccination (not recorded which). The origin of this receptor is a young woman who received the yellow fever vaccine. CDR3 in DNA: TGTGCCAGCAGCTTCTCCGGGACAGGGAGGTTTGGTGAGCAGTTCTTC. Protein: CASSFSGTGRFGEQFF.